This TCR beta chain was documented in a study of CD8 T cells in Susac syndrome. RNA, at roughly 0.45 to 1 ug, was reverse transcribed with random hexamers. By means of immunoSEQ multiplex PCR, TCR beta CDR3 spanning 54 Vbeta and 13 Jbeta underwent amplification. MiXCR, applied by TCRdb to the immunoSEQ multiplex PCR reads, yields one record per CDR3 protein. The data show around 200,000 distinct CDR3 sequences, with approximately 94% seen just once and approximately 0.1% held by the top ten. High-throughput TCR beta sequencing covered peripheral CD8+ and CD4+ T cells. TEMRA cells were FACS-enriched, and CD8+ and CD4+ T cells were isolated negatively. Material for sequencing was CD4+ T cells from PBMCs. The clonotype was recovered from a human donor with multiple sclerosis.

The CDR3 loop reads CASRDRVGEQYF. The CDR3 coding sequence is TGTGCCAGCAGGGACAGGGTCGGCGAGCAGTACTTC. The J gene is TRBJ2-7, the V gene TRBV6-2 or TRBV6-3; 8 positions agree with TRBD1. The CDR3 contains 12 residues. Trimming removed 6 bases from V and 6 bases from J; junction bases left unmatched: 4. Germline CDR1 MNHEY, CDR2 SVGEGT.